One sample yielded the 9 T cell receptor beta chains listed below, sequenced in a study of cytomegalovirus exposure and HLA in healthy donors. Vbeta (60) and Jbeta (13) primers were used in the PCR. This table comes from immunoSEQ multiplex PCR, and its TCRdb copy is limited to in-frame clones, with some not included. The repertoire holds around 150,000 clones, with less than 90% as singletons. The sequenced material came from PBMCs. The receptors were gathered from a man in his fifties or sixties in good health and CMV-seropositive.

The chain is built from TRBV10-3 and TRBJ2-3; D is possibly TRBD1 (5 bases). This CDR3 comprises 13 residues. The germline CDR1 and CDR2 sequences are ENHRY and SYGVKD. The V end lost 2 bases, the J end lost 5 bases, and 8 bases lay between the germline ends. The CDR3: CAISEGARDTQYF. The CDR3 bases are TGTGCCATCAGTGAGGGGGCGAGAGATACGCAGTATTTT.

As concerns this clone: A junction boundary mismatches the germline segment, possibly from a read error. This chain uses TRBV7-9 with TRBJ2-7; D may be TRBD2 (5 bases). Germline values: CDR1 SEHNR, CDR2 FQNEAQ (reference sequence). CDR3 length equals 14 residues. CDR3 loop: CSSSPRGYGYEQYF. The DNA for the CDR3 is TGTTCCAGCAGCCCCCGAGGGTACGGTTACGAGCAGTACTTC. The whole variable domain, remainder taken from reference TRBV7-9 and TRBJ2-7, is DTGVSQNPRHKITKRGQNVTFRCDPISEHNRLYWYRQTLGQGPEFLTYFQNEAQLEKSRLLSDRFSAERPKGSFSTLEIQRTEQGDSAMYLCSSSPRGYGYEQYFGPGTRLTVT.

The gene calls are TRBV5-1 and TRBJ1-5; 8 bases agree with TRBD1. V lost 4 bases, J lost 3 bases, and 6 bases stayed unmatched. This CDR3 contains 15 residues. Germline CDR1 SGHRS, CDR2 YFSETQ. In nucleotides, the CDR3 is TGCGCCAGCAGCGCGACAGGGGCCCTCAATCAGCCCCAGCATTTT. Protein product: CASSATGALNQPQHF.

V usage is TRBV10-1 and J usage is TRBJ2-1; unclear D gene. The CDR3 sequence is 12 residues long. Germline V gene sequence: CDR1 WNHNN, CDR2 SYGVQD (reference sequence). The ends were cut back, 6 bases at V and 6 bases at J, with 9 bases in the middle. CDR3 DNA sequence: TGCGCCAGCAGCCCAGGTCCCAATGAGCAGTTCTTC. It codes for CASSPGPNEQFF.

The rearrangement links TRBV4-1 to TRBJ1-2; a possible D gene is TRBD1 (5 bases). Trimming cost V 3 bases and J 4 bases, with 12 bases left between them. The CDR3 extends over 14 amino acids. Looked up from germline, CDR1 is MGHRA and CDR2 is YSYEKL. The CDR3 region is CASSQRQTSYGYTF. For the CDR3, the DNA is TGCGCCAGCAGCCAGCGACAGACTAGCTATGGCTACACCTTC.

This clone was observed a handful of times. This chain uses TRBV5-1 with TRBJ2-1; D is perhaps TRBD1 (6 bases). This CDR3 is built from 14 residues. Trimming left V 3 bases short and J 2 bases short, with 9 bases between. Looked up from germline, CDR1 is SGHRS and CDR2 is YFSETQ. The CDR3 region has the DNA TGCGCCAGCAGCTGGGACAACCCCTACAATGAGCAGTTCTTC. Its protein is CASSWDNPYNEQFF. The full variable domain, rest sourced from reference TRBV5-1 and TRBJ2-1, is KAGVTQTPRYLIKTRGQQVTLSCSPISGHRSVSWYQQTPGQGLQFLFEYFSETQRNKGNFPGRFSGRQFSNSRSEMNVSTLELGDSALYLCASSWDNPYNEQFFGPGTRLTVL.

In this sample, this clone turned up a few times. The chain has TRBV15 and TRBJ2-7, with TRBD2 matching 13 bases. Germline loops: CDR1 LNHNV, CDR2 YYDKDF (reference sequence). The length of the CDR3 is 16 residues. The V gene end was trimmed by 1 base and the J gene end by 5 bases; junction bases not matched to a gene: 5. The CDR3 sequence is CATSRGGLAGDNEQYF. CDR3 bases: TGTGCCACCAGCAGAGGAGGACTAGCGGGAGACAACGAGCAGTACTTC.

The chain recombines TRBV7-9 with TRBJ2-7; maybe TRBD1 (5 bases). The V end was cut by 0 bases, the J end by 2 bases, with 8 bases between. CDR3 length: 14 residues. The germline V gene has CDR1 SEHNR and CDR2 FQNEAQ (reference sequence). This chain's CDR3 is CASSLAGATYEQYF. Written as DNA, the CDR3 is TGTGCCAGCAGCTTAGCAGGGGCTACCTACGAGCAGTACTTC.

The chain links TRBV28 to TRBJ2-1, with 10 bases aligning to TRBD2. CDR1 is MDHEN and CDR2 is SYDVKM in the germline V gene. CDR3 length: 15 residues. The V segment lost 6 bases and the J segment 6 bases; nucleotides outside the gene matches: 8. In DNA, the CDR3 is TGTGCCAGCAGGGGAGCGGGGGGGCCGGGCAATGAGCAGTTCTTC. Translation gives CASRGAGGPGNEQFF.